The 29 T cell receptor beta chains presented below share a single source sample, sequenced in a study of control samples from healthy donors and cancer patients (dated by TCRdb to 2020 to 2022). Library generation was performed with the immunoSEQ multiplex PCR assay. This immuneACCESS table, as held by TCRdb, lists in-frame sequences with V and J called but not all clones. Of the missing ones, under half trace to an unresolved V gene in checked studies; the others have no known cause. Here the sample has about 140,000 clones; 70% to 90% occur a single time. The biggest ten clones account for approximately 8.6% of the sample. The source material was blood. The receptors were gathered from a woman aged 25 to 39 in good health.

The DNA of the CDR3 is TGCGCCAGCAGCCCTGGAGTCACGAGCTCTGGAAACACCATATATTTT. As protein: CASSPGVTSSGNTIYF. This chain uses TRBV5-1 with TRBJ1-3, with D unclear. This CDR3 contains 16 residues. Germline V gene lookup returns CDR1 SGHRS and CDR2 YFSETQ. V shed 4 bases and J shed 0 bases, with 14 bases lying between them.

Details on this clone: A read error may produce the germline difference seen at one junction end. The chain has TRBV5-8 and TRBJ2-7; D is tentatively TRBD1 or TRBD2 (5 bases each). This CDR3 has 14 residues. From germline, CDR1 is SGHTS and CDR2 YDEGEE. As DNA, the CDR3 is TGTGCCAGCAGCTCCTTGAGGGGCTCCGACGAGCAGTACTTC. Its protein product is CASSSLRGSDEQYF.

The chain carries TRBV5-1 and TRBJ2-7; D remains ambiguous. CDR1 is SGHRS, CDR2 YFSETQ, per germline. The CDR3 loop spans 15 amino acids. The V gene lost 0 bases and the J gene lost 5 bases, with 15 bases spanning the gap. CDR3 DNA sequence: TGCGCCAGCAGCTTGGCATCGCGGACCCCCCACGAGCAGTACTTC. As protein: CASSLASRTPHEQYF.

This clone is a singleton in its sample. The genes are TRBV5-1 and TRBJ1-2; 7 nucleotides line up with TRBD1. The CDR3 has 15 residues. The V gene end was trimmed by 0 bases and the J gene end by 4 bases; junction bases not matched to a gene: 6. Germline V lookup: CDR1 SGHRS, CDR2 YFSETQ. The DNA for the CDR3 is TGCGCCAGCAGCTTGGGGCTGGACAGGACCTATGGCTACACCTTC. Translating it yields CASSLGLDRTYGYTF.

The rearrangement joins TRBV21-1 to TRBJ2-1; the D call in the table, TRBD2, was not verified against the DNA. TRBV21-1 has pseudogene status. The CDR3 runs to 18 residues. The CDR3 sequence: CASSKVLAGAQAYNEQFF. As DNA, the CDR3 is TGTGCCAGCAGCAAAGTTCTAGCGGGAGCTCAGGCCTACAATGAGCAGTTCTTC.

This chain links TRBV5-6 with TRBJ2-6; D not certain. V was cut by 4 bases and J by 3 bases, with 14 bases left in between. The germline gives CDR1 SGHDT, CDR2 YYEEEE. The CDR3 is made up of 16 amino acids. CDR3 in amino acids: CASSPATSGGANVLTF. The CDR3 DNA reads as TGTGCCAGCAGCCCCGCGACGAGTGGTGGGGCCAACGTCCTGACTTTC.

The chain couples TRBV7-9 to TRBJ1-2; TRBD1 is a possible D gene (6 bases). V was trimmed by 7 bases and J by 4 bases, leaving 19 bases between them. The CDR3 is made up of 15 amino acids. CDR1 and CDR2 from the germline V gene are SEHNR and FQNEAQ (reference sequence). The DNA of the CDR3 is TGTGCCAGCACCTTCAGCGGGGGGGCGAGCTATGGCTACACCTTC. The encoded protein is CASTFSGGASYGYTF.

As regards this clone: Different DNA sequences within this sample yield the same CDR3. The rearrangement joins TRBV2 to TRBJ2-7; D call uncertain. The V gene lost 6 bases and the J gene lost 3 bases, with 12 bases spanning the gap. Per the germline V gene, CDR1 is SNHLY and CDR2 is FYNNEI. This CDR3 region has 13 residues. The CDR3 spells CASRRDRVYEQYF. The DNA of the CDR3 is TGTGCCAGCAGAAGGGATAGGGTCTACGAGCAGTACTTC.

V usage is TRBV2 and J usage is TRBJ1-6, with D unresolved. The CDR3 runs to 14 residues. Trimming cost V 3 bases and J 7 bases, with 10 bases left between them. Per germline, CDR1 SNHLY and CDR2 FYNNEI. The DNA for the CDR3 is TGTGCCAGCAGTGATAGAGGAGGAAATTCACCCCTCCACTTT. It encodes CASSDRGGNSPLHF. Complete variable domain (other parts from reference TRBV2 and TRBJ1-6): EPEVTQTPSHQVTQMGQEVILRCVPISNHLYFYWYRQILGQKVEFLVSFYNNEISEKSEIFDDQFSVERPDGSNFTLKIRSTKLEDSAMYFCASSDRGGNSPLHFGNGTRLTVT.

CDR3 bases: TGTGCCAGCAGTGAAGGGGGGTTAGGCAATCAGCCCCAGCATTTT. Amino acid sequence: CASSEGGLGNQPQHF. The chain links TRBV2 to TRBJ1-5, with D possibly TRBD1 on 5 matching bases. Germline V gene lookup returns CDR1 SNHLY and CDR2 FYNNEI. This CDR3 spans 15 amino acids. Trimming left V 1 base short and J 2 bases short, with 9 bases between.

The genes are TRBV2 and TRBJ1-3; D is unresolved. The CDR3 covers 15 residues. V was shortened by 0 bases and J by 4 bases, with 10 bases between the two germline ends. Germline lookup yields CDR1 SNHLY and CDR2 FYNNEI. This CDR3 reads CASSEALGTGNTIYF. As DNA, the CDR3 is TGTGCCAGCAGTGAAGCGCTAGGAACGGGAAACACCATATATTTT. Filled out from reference TRBV2 and TRBJ1-3, the complete variable domain reads EPEVTQTPSHQVTQMGQEVILRCVPISNHLYFYWYRQILGQKVEFLVSFYNNEISEKSEIFDDQFSVERPDGSNFTLKIRSTKLEDSAMYFCASSEALGTGNTIYFGEGSWLTVV.

The chain has TRBV23-1 and TRBJ1-2; TRBD1 might be the D (6 bases). TRBV23-1 carries the ORF label, with uncertain function. This CDR3 comprises 19 residues. V was trimmed by 0 bases and J by 0 bases, leaving 20 bases between them. CDR3 nucleotides: TGCGCCAGCAGTCAATCCGGACAGAAAGTGCAAACTACTAACTATGGCTACACCTTC. Translation gives CASSQSGQKVQTTNYGYTF.

The CDR3 region is CASKPGGGETQYF. For the CDR3, the DNA is TGTGCCAGCAAACCGGGAGGCGGGGAGACCCAGTACTTC. This chain links TRBV27 with TRBJ2-5; TRBD2 matches at 7 bases. The CDR3 runs 13 residues. V dropped 7 bases and J dropped 5; count of bases not matched to a gene: 7. CDR1 is MNHEY and CDR2 is SMNVEV in the germline V gene (reference sequence).

This clone has only a few counts. V is TRBV19 and J is TRBJ2-7; 9 nucleotides agree with TRBD1. The V gene end was trimmed by 3 bases and the J gene end by 7 bases; junction bases not matched to a gene: 7. CDR1 and CDR2 from the germline V gene are LNHDA and SQIVND (reference sequence). The CDR3 extends over 14 amino acids. Here the CDR3 reads CASSINRGLGEQYF. CDR3 DNA: TGTGCCAGTAGTATTAACAGGGGGCTAGGAGAGCAGTACTTC.

This rearrangement joins TRBV5-4 to TRBJ2-3; 11 nucleotides line up with TRBD2. The J segment lost 5 bases and the V segment lost 2 bases, leaving 7 bases of the junction unmatched. The CDR3 runs 16 residues. CDR1 and CDR2 from the germline V gene are SGHNT and YYREEE (reference sequence). CDR3 residues: CASSFPLAGDVDTQYF. The CDR3 DNA reads as TGTGCCAGCAGCTTTCCACTAGCGGGAGATGTAGATACGCAGTATTTT.

The chain couples TRBV29-1 to TRBJ2-4, with 12 bases fitting TRBD2. Unmatched junction bases numbered 4, after V lost 7 bases and J lost 9 bases. CDR3 length equals 12 residues. CDR1 is SQVTM, CDR2 ANQGSEA, per germline. CDR3 residues: CSATSGRSIQYF. The CDR3 nucleotides are TGCAGCGCGACTAGCGGGAGAAGCATTCAGTACTTC. Looking up the rest from reference TRBV29-1 and TRBJ2-4 gives the full variable domain: SAVISQKPSRDICQRGTSLTIQCQVDSQVTMMFWYRQQPGQSLTLIATANQGSEATYESGFVIDKFPISRPNLTFSTLTVSNMSPEDSSIYLCSATSGRSIQYFGAGTRLSVL.

The CDR3 loop reads CSVGGYAQPQHF. The CDR3 bases are TGCAGCGTTGGGGGGTATGCTCAGCCCCAGCATTTT. This chain joins TRBV29-1 and TRBJ1-5; possible D gene TRBD1, 5 bases. Germline lookup yields CDR1 SQVTM and CDR2 ANQGSEA. The V end was cut by 4 bases, the J end by 6 bases, with 10 bases between. The CDR3 has 12 amino acids.

The V call is TRBV28, the J call TRBJ1-1; D gene uncertain. Germline-derived CDR1 and CDR2 are MDHEN and SYDVKM. The CDR3 covers 11 residues. V was cut by 4 bases and J by 7 bases, with 7 bases left in between. CDR3 region: CASSSWGEAFF. The CDR3 region has the DNA TGTGCCAGCAGTTCCTGGGGTGAAGCTTTCTTT.

The rearrangement links TRBV5-1 to TRBJ2-5; 7 bases are shared with TRBD1. The length of the CDR3 is 14 residues. V lost 4 bases and J lost 4; bases outside the gene matches: 7. Germline values: CDR1 SGHRS, CDR2 YFSETQ. The DNA for the CDR3 is TGCGCCAGCAGCCCAAACCCAGGGGGAGAGACCCAGTACTTC. This codes for CASSPNPGGETQYF. The complete variable domain, with remaining parts taken from reference TRBV5-1 and TRBJ2-5, reads KAGVTQTPRYLIKTRGQQVTLSCSPISGHRSVSWYQQTPGQGLQFLFEYFSETQRNKGNFPGRFSGRQFSNSRSEMNVSTLELGDSALYLCASSPNPGGETQYFGPGTRLLVL.

This rearrangement joins TRBV27 to TRBJ2-7; 7 bases agree with TRBD2. After removal of 3 bases from V and 4 bases from J, the junction contained 6 bases not matched to a gene. Germline CDR1 is MNHEY and CDR2 is SMNVEV (reference sequence). This CDR3 is built from 14 residues. The CDR3 nucleotides read TGTGCCAGCAGTTTTGGCGGGGGAAAGTACGAGCAGTACTTC. Its translation: CASSFGGGKYEQYF.

V and J are TRBV6-5 and TRBJ2-3, with D possibly called TRBD1 or TRBD2 (6 bases each). Germline assignment: CDR1 MNHEY and CDR2 SVGAGI. The CDR3 is 13 residues long. V was pared by 11 bases and J by 1 base, with 13 bases between. CDR3 residues: CACVRGGTDTQYF. CDR3 nucleotide sequence: TGTGCCTGCGTGAGGGGGGGCACAGATACGCAGTATTTT.

This clone came up once. The chain couples TRBV28 to TRBJ2-1; perhaps TRBD2 as D (5 bases). Germline V gives CDR1 MDHEN, CDR2 SYDVKM. The CDR3 length is 13 residues. Trimming removed 5 bases at V and 6 bases at J, with 11 bases between. The CDR3 protein is CASSMDWANEQFF. The DNA of the CDR3 is TGTGCCAGCAGTATGGACTGGGCCAATGAGCAGTTCTTC.

The J gene is TRBJ1-3, the V gene TRBV7-8; D is unresolved. The CDR3 consists of 16 residues. CDR1 and CDR2 from the germline V gene are SGHVS and FQNEAQ. Trimming cost V 2 bases and J 4 bases, with 15 bases left between them. The CDR3: CASSLNSGGMGNTIYF. Written as DNA, the CDR3 is TGTGCCAGCAGCTTAAATTCGGGCGGGATGGGAAACACCATATATTTT.

The chain joins TRBV28 to TRBJ1-2, with TRBD1 as a possible D gene (6 bases). This CDR3 is built from 12 residues. CDR1 and CDR2 (germline): MDHEN, SYDVKM. The germline V and J ends were trimmed by 11 bases and 1 base, with 11 bases remaining between them. Written as DNA, the CDR3 is TGTGCCTGGGGGGCCCTTAACTATGGCTACACCTTC. Protein: CAWGALNYGYTF.

This rearrangement joins TRBV11-2 to TRBJ2-7; D might be TRBD2 (6 bases). The CDR3 length is 17 residues. Germline V lookup: CDR1 SGHAT, CDR2 FQNNGV. Trimming stripped 4 bases from V and 4 bases from J, with 23 bases between. DNA of the CDR3: TGTGCCAGCAGCTCAGCGGGCTCAGGAGCTGGTCCTTACGAGCAGTACTTC. This gives the protein CASSSAGSGAGPYEQYF. Complete variable domain (other parts from reference TRBV11-2 and TRBJ2-7): EAGVAQSPRYKIIEKRQSVAFWCNPISGHATLYWYQQILGQGPKLLIQFQNNGVVDDSQLPKDRFSAERLKGVDSTLKIQPAKLEDSAVYLCASSSAGSGAGPYEQYFGPGTRLTVT.

The rearrangement joins TRBV6-5 to TRBJ2-5; D is possibly TRBD2 (7 bases). The V and J ends lost 6 bases and 4 bases respectively, with 15 bases between them. Germline CDR1 MNHEY, CDR2 SVGAGI. The CDR3 contains 14 residues. CDR3 DNA: TGTGCCAGCAGGGGGGGGGCAGCAGCAGAGACCCAGTACTTC. This codes for CASRGGAAAETQYF.

V is TRBV9 and J is TRBJ2-2; 7 nucleotides align to TRBD1. The V gene's germline CDR1 is SGDLS and CDR2 YYNGEE. The CDR3 loop spans 14 amino acids. V shed 4 bases, J shed 6 bases, and the junction held 6 bases outside the gene matches. The CDR3 region is CASSLDRESGELFF. The DNA for the CDR3 is TGTGCCAGCAGCCTCGACAGGGAGTCCGGGGAGCTGTTTTTT.

This sequence joins TRBV3-1 (or the pseudogene TRBV3-2) and TRBJ2-3, with no clear D. Deletions cut 0 bases from V and 5 bases from J, with 9 bases between. The CDR3 consists of 14 residues. Germline V gene data show CDR1 as LGHDT and CDR2 as YNNKEL (reference sequence). This chain's CDR3 is CASSQEDGLDTQYF. The CDR3 DNA reads TGTGCCAGCAGCCAAGAGGACGGGTTAGATACGCAGTATTTT.

As concerns this clone: The same CDR3 also results from other DNA sequences found in this sample. The chain couples TRBV5-1 to TRBJ2-7; possible D gene TRBD1, 6 bases. The germline V gene encodes CDR1 SGHRS and CDR2 YFSETQ. V lost 0 bases and J lost 3, with 13 bases in between. CDR3 size: 15 residues. In DNA, the CDR3 is TGCGCCAGCAGCTTGGGGGGCCAGGGGTACTACGAGCAGTACTTC. It is translated as CASSLGGQGYYEQYF.